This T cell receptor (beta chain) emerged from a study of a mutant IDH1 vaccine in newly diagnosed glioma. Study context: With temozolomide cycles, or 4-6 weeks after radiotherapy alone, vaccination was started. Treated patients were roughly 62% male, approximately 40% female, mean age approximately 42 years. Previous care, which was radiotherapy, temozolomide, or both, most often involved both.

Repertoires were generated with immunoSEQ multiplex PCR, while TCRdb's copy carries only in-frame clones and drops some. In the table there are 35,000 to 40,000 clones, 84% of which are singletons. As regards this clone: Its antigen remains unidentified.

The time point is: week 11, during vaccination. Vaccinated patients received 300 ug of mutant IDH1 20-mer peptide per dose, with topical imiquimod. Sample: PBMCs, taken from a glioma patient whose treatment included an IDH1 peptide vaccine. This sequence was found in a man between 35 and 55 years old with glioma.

For the CDR3, the DNA is TGTGCCAGCAGTTACGCAAGCGGGACCTCTTACGAGCAGTACTTC. It yields the protein CASSYASGTSYEQYF. The genes are TRBV6-5 and TRBJ2-7, with 7 bases matching TRBD2. The germline gives CDR1 MNHEY, CDR2 SVGAGI. Germline trimming cut 2 bases from V and 4 bases from J; bases unmatched to any gene: 8. The CDR3 is 15 residues long.